This T cell receptor (beta chain) is from a study of T cell changes during pregnancy in multiple sclerosis. Deletions cut 3 bases from V and 1 base from J, with 14 bases between. The CDR3 has 16 amino acids. Germline V gene sequence: CDR1 SGHTA, CDR2 FQGNSA. The protocol was immunoSEQ multiplex PCR, while the TCRdb copy is restricted to in-frame clones and leaves out a portion. The sample consists of roughly 61,000 clones, about 88% of them appearing once. The source material was peripheral blood, sampled in the first trimester of pregnancy. The gene calls are TRBV7-2 and TRBJ2-3; no definite D call. The clonotype comes from a female donor in good health, enrolled as a control in a pregnancy study. CDR3 sequence reads: CASSFNSLSGTDTQYF. The CDR3 DNA reads TGTGCCAGCAGCTTTAATAGTTTGAGTGGCACAGATACGCAGTATTTT.